One T cell receptor (beta chain) is described in this entry. Which antigen it targets is not known. No per-base quality is available; no much larger clone lies one base away. This sample is drawn from a study of T cell responses to AZD1222 COVID-19 vaccine (dated by TCRdb to 2020 to 2022). Study-level background: A total of approximately 230 trial participants underwent TCR sequencing, of whom around 200 received two doses of AZD1222 and about 25 received two doses of the MenACWY control vaccine. Trial participants were enrolled by age into subgroups of 18-55, 56-69 and 70-plus years, and around 150, 28 and 57 TCR-sequenced participants, respectively, were included in these subgroups. What the research found in general, with its limitations: Because no samples from the day 14 peak response were available, repertoires could be characterized only after the peak T cell response. Conclusions about previously exposed vaccinees were limited because only six or seven AZD1222 recipients were SARS-CoV-2 seropositive at baseline. After two AZD1222 doses, both the breadth and the depth of spike-specific TCRs were significantly higher than at day 0 and than in MenACWY recipients. Nearly half of unique spike-specific TCRs reportedly recognized epitopes outside regions mutated in the B.1.351 and B.1.1.7 variants. Participants were mostly white British, with more females than males. The authors suggested clonal diversity may have been underestimated. The 56-69-year group was small, and its depth increase did not reach significance, likely because of low power. CD4 TCRs associated with the vaccine covered the entire spike protein, and the dominant responses were in regions 160-218 and 743-854.

The time point label, as the study defines it: about 28 days (+/-7) after the second vaccine dose. The treatment or condition label for this specimen denotes: meningococcal conjugate vaccine given as trial control. Samples from vaccinated people were obtained from the UK trials COV001 and COV002, which included a single-blind randomized controlled phase 2/3 trial of AZD1222 (ChAdOx1 nCoV-19) in healthy adults. Trial participant PBMC samples were collected at day 0 and day 28 after the second dose for TCRbeta chain sequencing. In the germline V gene, CDR1 corresponds to MDHEN and CDR2 to SYDVKM. Including cysteine and phenylalanine, the CDR3 has 13 amino acids. The CDR3 DNA has 39 bases and is translated from base 1. The CDR3 regions of human TCRbeta chains were subjected to immunosequencing. The authors' analysis ran thus. TCRs in the repertoires were compared against a reference library of SARS-CoV-2-specific TCRs that had been generated with the MIRA antigen-specificity platform. Breadth was defined as the fraction of unique TCRs that were SARS-CoV-2-associated. Depth was defined as the fraction of total T cells that were SARS-CoV-2-associated. Each spike-specific TCR was assigned to its reactive spike region and to a CD4 or CD8 class using the MIRA data. Log10-transformed breadth and depth values were compared by one-way ANOVA with Sidak's multiple comparisons tests. The clones in this table, taken by TCRdb from immuneACCESS, are in-frame only. Not every clone is retained; where verified, under half of the shortfall comes from an unresolved V gene, and the cause of the rest is unknown. V and J calls and clone size are copied from that table; D and trimming were computed from the DNA. This sample is represented by approximately 180,000 clones; roughly nine tenths of them were singletons. The top ten constitute less than 4.5% of the sample.

The source material was peripheral blood, sampled 28 days after the second dose of the MenACWY control vaccine. This clonotype originated in an adult who received the MenACWY meningococcal vaccine as a control. Recombination joined TRBV28 with TRBJ1-6; 7 central nucleotides agree with TRBD1. The CDR3 in this case is CVSEGRGNSPLHF. The nucleotides are TGTGTCTCGGAGGGCAGGGGGAATTCACCCCTCCACTTT.